This entry lists 15 T cell receptor beta chains sequenced from one sample in a study of blood T cells in healthy people across ages. Sample-barcoded 5' priming and a J-beta primer mix drove a second PCR of about 7 to 11 cycles. One entry per CDR3 protein, called by TCRdb with MiXCR from the 5' RACE reads. The data contain 650,000 to 700,000 distinct CDR3 sequences, about 51% of them seen just once; the ten biggest clones take up about 13%. Specimen: blood. The receptor source for this set is a woman older than 75 in good health.

The gene calls are TRBV15 and TRBJ2-1, with D possibly matching TRBD2 (6 bases). V lost 2 bases, J lost 0 bases, and 11 bases lay in between. CDR1 is LNHNV and CDR2 is YYDKDF in the germline V gene (reference sequence). The CDR3 covers 16 residues. The chain's CDR3 is CATSRSGTPSYNEQFF. The CDR3 bases are TGTGCCACCAGCAGATCGGGGACTCCCTCCTACAATGAGCAGTTCTTC.

Regarding this clonotype: This may be a read error, as it is one base from a much larger clone. The J gene is TRBJ2-5, the V gene TRBV10-3; 9 bases align to TRBD2. Germline V gene data show CDR1 as ENHRY and CDR2 as SYGVKD. This CDR3 comprises 16 residues. The CDR3 region is CAISESSSGAQETPYF. The CDR3 region has the DNA TGTGCCATCAGTGAGTCGTCTAGCGGGGCCCAAGAGACCCCGTACTTC.

This clonotype occurred many times. The CDR3 DNA follows: TGTGCCAGCAGTGCTGGACAGAGGTGGAAGCAGTACTTC. It translates to CASSAGQRWKQYF. The chain has TRBV27 and TRBJ2-7; D possibly corresponds to TRBD1 (6 bases). From germline, CDR1 is MNHEY and CDR2 SMNVEV (reference sequence). This CDR3 has 13 amino acids. The V gene lost 5 bases and the J gene lost 8 bases, with 16 bases spanning the gap.

The V gene is TRBV12-3 or TRBV12-4, the J gene TRBJ1-5, with D possibly being TRBD1 (6 bases). This CDR3 has 16 amino acids. Trimming shortened V by 6 bases and J by 0 bases, and 15 bases separated the two germline ends. The CDR3 protein is CASSQGTDYSNQPQHF. In DNA form, the CDR3 reads TGTGCCAGCAGCCAGGGGACGGACTATAGCAATCAGCCCCAGCATTTT.

As concerns this clonotype: A much bigger clone sits one base away, suggesting this may be a read error. The chain employs TRBV6-1 and TRBJ2-5; D gene ambiguous. The CDR3 consists of 12 residues. Germline V CDR1 and CDR2: MNHNS, SASEGT. The CDR3 DNA is TGTACCAGCATGGGCAGCCAAGAGACCCAGTACTTC. This sequence encodes CTSMGSQETQYF.

The chain links TRBV18 to TRBJ1-2, with D possibly being TRBD1 (5 bases). This CDR3 comprises 13 residues. V was cut by 6 bases and J by 6 bases, with 14 bases left in between. CDR1 and CDR2 (germline): KGHSH, LQKENI. The CDR3 loop reads CASSPPAGNGYTF. CDR3 nucleotide sequence: TGTGCCAGCTCCCCGCCCGCAGGGAATGGCTACACCTTC.

This clonotype was counted ten times or more. The genes are TRBV12-3 or TRBV12-4 and TRBJ2-1; 9 positions match TRBD2. The ends lost 3 bases at V and 6 bases at J; junction bases unmatched: 6. The CDR3 extends over 15 amino acids. This chain's CDR3 is CASSFWAGGLNEQFF. The CDR3 nucleotides read TGTGCCAGCAGTTTTTGGGCGGGAGGGCTCAATGAGCAGTTCTTC.

This sequence joins TRBV29-1 and TRBJ1-2; TRBD1 matches 7 bases. V shed 0 bases and J 8 bases; nucleotides not matched to a gene: 9. Germline loops: CDR1 SQVTM, CDR2 ANQGSEA. The CDR3 totals 14 residues. CDR3 DNA: TGCAGCGTTGAAGAACTAGAGACAGGGAGAGGCTACACCTTC. Translated, it gives CSVEELETGRGYTF.

Turning to this clonotype: A read error may be the cause here, since a much bigger clone is one base away. This chain links TRBV6-5 with TRBJ1-1; D is unresolved. CDR1 MNHEY and CDR2 SVGAGI come from the germline V gene. This CDR3 has 13 residues. CDR3 residues: CASSFWENTGAFF. The CDR3 DNA follows: TGTGCCAGCAGTTTTTGGGAGAACACTGGAGCTTTCTTT.

This chain uses TRBV20-1 with TRBJ1-5, with D maybe TRBD1 (5 bases). The V and J ends lost 6 bases and 4 bases respectively, with 16 bases between them. Germline V CDR1 and CDR2: DFQATT, SNEGSKA (reference sequence). There are 14 residues in the CDR3. This CDR3 reads CSAVTGGANQPQHF. The CDR3 DNA follows: TGCAGTGCCGTTACAGGTGGAGCGAATCAGCCCCAGCATTTT.

A remark on this clonotype: A much larger clone is a single base away; this may be a read error. J is TRBJ2-1 and V is TRBV4-1; no reliable D call. The end of the DNA aligns better with TRBJ2-7, so the J call may be wrong. Germline loops: CDR1 MGHRA, CDR2 YSYEKL. This CDR3 spans 16 amino acids. This chain's CDR3 is CASSHLQTSSYNEQYF. The CDR3 DNA is TGCGCCAGCAGCCACCTACAGACGAGCTCCTACAATGAGCAGTACTTC.

This clonotype was seen ten or more times. The J gene is TRBJ2-1, the V gene TRBV24-1; 14 bases map to TRBD2. The CDR3 length is 15 residues. Germline trimming cut 5 bases from V and 8 bases from J; bases unmatched to any gene: 4. The germline CDR1 and CDR2 sequences are KGHDR and SFDVKD. For the CDR3, the DNA is TGTGCCACCAGTGGGACTAGCGGGAGGACCGATGAGCAGTTCTTC. This translates into CATSGTSGRTDEQFF.

There are a few counts of this clonotype. This rearrangement joins TRBV7-2 to TRBJ1-1; D call uncertain. From germline, CDR1 is SGHTA and CDR2 FQGNSA. The CDR3 is 15 residues long. V lost 1 base and J 0 bases, leaving 9 bases between the germline ends. In DNA, the CDR3 is TGTGCCAGCAGCTTAGTCCCACCAGTGAACACTGAAGCTTTCTTT. This encodes CASSLVPPVNTEAFF.

As regards this clonotype: The CDR3 carries no conserved terminal phenylalanine or tryptophan, so it likely arises from a read error. The chain links TRBV7-9 to TRBJ2-7; D is uncertain. Germline V CDR1 and CDR2: SEHNR, FQNEAQ (reference sequence). This CDR3 spans 13 amino acids. The V end lost 7 bases, the J end lost 2 bases, and 12 bases lay between the germline ends. As DNA, the CDR3 is TGTGCCAGCAACCCGACCGAAGCCTACGAGCAGTACCTC. It is translated as CASNPTEAYEQYL.

V and J are TRBV21-1 and TRBJ2-5. TRBV21-1 corresponds to a pseudogene. The CDR3 is 16 amino acids. Here the CDR3 DNA reads TGTGCCAGCAGCATCACCCGTATGGCGGACCAAGAGACCCAGTACTTC. Translated: CASSITRMADQETQYF.